One sample yielded the 20 T cell receptor beta chains listed below, sequenced in a study of control samples from healthy donors and cancer patients. Some clones are missing from TCRdb's copy, which holds only in-frame ones; the method was immunoSEQ multiplex PCR. Of some 98,000 clones listed, about four fifths are singletons. The sample consisted of PBMCs. These receptor sequences come from a man in his sixties or seventies with lung cancer.

This CDR3 reads CASSPTSTGEKLFF. The CDR3 DNA sequence: TGCGCCAGCAGCCCTACATCAACGGGTGAAAAACTGTTTTTT. This rearrangement joins TRBV5-1 to TRBJ1-4; unclear D gene. This CDR3 contains 14 residues. CDR1 and CDR2 from the germline V gene are SGHRS and YFSETQ. V was clipped by 4 bases and J by 7 bases, with 14 bases between them.

The V gene is TRBV7-9, the J gene TRBJ2-1, with 15 bases matching TRBD2. CDR3 length: 13 amino acids. Germline V gene lookup returns CDR1 SEHNR and CDR2 FQNEAQ (reference sequence). Trimming at V came to 8 bases and at J to 15 bases, leaving 8 bases not matched to a gene. Here the CDR3 DNA reads TGTGCCAGCGGACTAGCGGGGGGGCCGCGACGGTTCTTC. It is translated as CASGLAGGPRRFF. The whole variable domain, remainder taken from reference TRBV7-9 and TRBJ2-1, is DTGVSQNPRHKITKRGQNVTFRCDPISEHNRLYWYRQTLGQGPEFLTYFQNEAQLEKSRLLSDRFSAERPKGSFSTLEIQRTEQGDSAMYLCASGLAGGPRRFFGPGTRLTVL.

V gene TRBV24-1 combines with J gene TRBJ2-1, with 9 positions matching TRBD1. The CDR3 consists of 16 residues. Germline trimming cut 4 bases from V and 4 bases from J; bases unmatched to any gene: 7. Germline CDR1 KGHDR, CDR2 SFDVKD. CDR3 sequence: CATSDQTGTGYNEQFF. The CDR3 nucleotides read TGTGCCACCAGTGACCAAACCGGGACAGGGTACAATGAGCAGTTCTTC.

This clone was observed a handful of times. This chain joins TRBV9 and TRBJ2-2; D perhaps matches TRBD1 (5 bases). Germline loops: CDR1 SGDLS, CDR2 YYNGEE. This CDR3 is 15 amino acids long. The V gene lost 2 bases and the J gene lost 0 bases, with 8 bases spanning the gap. CDR3 loop: CASSVAGTNTGELFF. The CDR3 DNA reads TGTGCCAGCAGCGTGGCAGGGACGAACACCGGGGAGCTGTTTTTT.

This clone has just a few counts. The chain links TRBV4-2 to TRBJ1-2; D is possibly TRBD1 (5 bases). CDR1 and CDR2 (germline): LGHNA, YNFKEQ. Trimming removed 1 base at V and 3 bases at J, with 12 bases between. The CDR3 spans 15 residues. CDR3 nucleotide sequence: TGTGCCAGCAGCCAAGGTCAGGGTGGTGACTATGGCTACACCTTC. Its protein product is CASSQGQGGDYGYTF.

This clone showed up just a few times. This rearrangement joins TRBV6-1 to TRBJ2-3; the D gene could be TRBD1 or TRBD2 (6 bases each). From germline, CDR1 is MNHNS and CDR2 SASEGT. The CDR3 spans 17 residues. V shed 1 base and J shed 4 bases, with 18 bases lying between them. The CDR3 bases are TGTGCCAGCAGTGAAGTTGGAGGGGGATACGGGGCAGATACGCAGTATTTT. Translated, it gives CASSEVGGGYGADTQYF.

The V call is TRBV28, the J call TRBJ2-7; D is uncertain. Germline V gene data show CDR1 as MDHEN and CDR2 as SYDVKM. The CDR3 is 13 residues long. Between the trimmed V and J ends, which lost 3 bases and 4 bases, there was a span of 10 bases. CDR3 bases: TGTGCCAGCAGTTTCGTACATCGATACGAGCAGTACTTC. This encodes CASSFVHRYEQYF.

The chain combines TRBV18 with TRBJ2-6, with a weak D call TRBD2 (6 bases). The germline V gene has CDR1 KGHSH and CDR2 LQKENI. Trimming took off 3 bases at V and 2 bases at J, with 17 bases between the two ends. This CDR3 has 18 residues. CDR3 sequence (DNA): TGTGCCAGCTCACCGGGGGGTACGGCTTTCCCTGGGGCCAACGTCCTGACTTTC. It yields the protein CASSPGGTAFPGANVLTF.

The chain combines TRBV19 with TRBJ2-1, with 8 bases aligning to TRBD1. The V gene's germline CDR1 is LNHDA and CDR2 SQIVND (reference sequence). The J segment lost 3 bases and the V segment lost 5 bases, leaving 6 bases of the junction unmatched. The CDR3 has 15 amino acids. CDR3 sequence (DNA): TGTGCCAGTAGTGCTGACAGGGGTGGCTACAATGAGCAGTTCTTC. Protein sequence: CASSADRGGYNEQFF.

The J gene is TRBJ2-7, the V gene TRBV18, with TRBD1 as a possible D gene (7 bases). The V end was cut by 2 bases, the J end by 1 base, with 15 bases between. Germline CDR1 reads KGHSH; CDR2 reads LQKENI. CDR3 length: 16 residues. CDR3 DNA: TGTGCCAGCTCACCAAGTTCCAGGGGGGCTTCCTACGAGCAGTACTTC. Amino acid sequence: CASSPSSRGASYEQYF.

The V and J genes are TRBV19 and TRBJ1-2; TRBD1 matches 10 bases. J was trimmed by 4 bases and V by 7 bases; bases with no gene match: 12. This CDR3 spans 16 amino acids. Germline CDR1 LNHDA, CDR2 SQIVND (reference sequence). CDR3 in DNA: TGTGCCAGTACCTACAGGGGGACAGGGGCCTCCTATGGCTACACCTTC. Protein: CASTYRGTGASYGYTF.

The gene calls are TRBV6-5 and TRBJ2-1, with 10 positions matching TRBD2. There are 14 residues in the CDR3. Germline CDR1 and CDR2: MNHEY and SVGAGI. Trimming removed 7 bases from V and 8 bases from J; junction bases left unmatched: 8. CDR3 coding DNA: TGTGCCAGCAAACGCCTAGCGGGGGTTGATGAGCAGTTCTTC. It specifies CASKRLAGVDEQFF.

The chain recombines TRBV6-2 or TRBV6-3 with TRBJ1-5; D unresolved. V lost 1 base to trimming and J lost 2 bases, with 12 bases between them. Germline lookup yields CDR1 MNHEY and CDR2 SVGEGT. The CDR3 sequence is 16 residues long. The CDR3 coding sequence is TGTGCCAGCAGTTACTTGTCAGGTCGGGGCAATCAGCCCCAGCATTTT. Translated, it gives CASSYLSGRGNQPQHF.

The V call is TRBV9, the J call TRBJ2-5; either TRBD1 or TRBD2 may supply D (6 bases each). Deletions cut 0 bases from V and 5 bases from J, with 11 bases between. This CDR3 comprises 14 residues. In germline, CDR1 is SGDLS, CDR2 YYNGEE. This CDR3 reads CASSVAGGGETQYF. The DNA for the CDR3 is TGTGCCAGCAGCGTAGCCGGGGGCGGGGAGACCCAGTACTTC.

The chain is built from TRBV27 and TRBJ1-2; D not certain. V lost 3 bases to trimming and J lost 0 bases, with 17 bases between them. Per the germline V gene, CDR1 is MNHEY and CDR2 is SMNVEV (reference sequence). This CDR3 has 17 residues. The DNA for the CDR3 is TGTGCCAGCAGTTTTAGTGCGGTCTTGGGAGCTAACTATGGCTACACCTTC. Encoded protein: CASSFSAVLGANYGYTF.

The rearrangement links TRBV29-1 to TRBJ1-5; 7 bases are a match to TRBD1. The CDR3 has 14 amino acids. Germline V gene sequence: CDR1 SQVTM, CDR2 ANQGSEA. J was trimmed by 4 bases and V by 5 bases; bases with no gene match: 8. CDR3 sequence (DNA): TGCAGCGTTCGAACAGGGGTTTGGAATCAGCCCCAGCATTTT. Its protein is CSVRTGVWNQPQHF.

The rearrangement joins TRBV5-4 to TRBJ2-6; D remains ambiguous. The CDR3 has 16 residues. Germline CDR1 reads SGHNT; CDR2 reads YYREEE (reference sequence). V gave up 0 bases and J gave up 1 base, with 8 bases separating them. The CDR3 DNA follows: TGTGCCAGCAGCTTGGGCTCCAGTTCTGGGGCCAACGTCCTGACTTTC. This translates into CASSLGSSSGANVLTF.

The chain employs TRBV19 and TRBJ1-2; 11 positions agree with TRBD1. With V trimmed by 10 bases and J by 4 bases, 8 bases remained unmatched. The CDR3 is 14 amino acids. Germline loops: CDR1 LNHDA, CDR2 SQIVND (reference sequence). As DNA, the CDR3 is TGTGCCACCACTCCGGGACAGGGGGTCTATGGCTACACCTTC. Translated: CATTPGQGVYGYTF.

The chain links TRBV5-6 to TRBJ2-1; 9 positions agree with TRBD1. The V segment lost 1 base and the J segment 3 bases; nucleotides outside the gene matches: 5. Germline V gene sequence: CDR1 SGHDT, CDR2 YYEEEE. The CDR3 is made up of 16 amino acids. In DNA, the CDR3 is TGTGCCAGCAGCTTGCTCGGGACAGGGATCTACAATGAGCAGTTCTTC. Translating gives CASSLLGTGIYNEQFF. Together with reference TRBV5-6 and TRBJ2-1, the CDR3 gives the full variable domain: DAGVTQSPTHLIKTRGQQVTLRCSPKSGHDTVSWYQQALGQGPQFIFQYYEEEERQRGNFPDRFSGHQFPNYSSELNVNALLLGDSALYLCASSLLGTGIYNEQFFGPGTRLTVL.

This clone appeared once. The chain combines TRBV7-9 with TRBJ2-7, with D perhaps matching TRBD2 (6 bases). Per germline, CDR1 SEHNR and CDR2 FQNEAQ (reference sequence). The CDR3 runs to 17 residues. The V end lost 5 bases, the J end lost 2 bases, and 22 bases lay between the germline ends. CDR3 in DNA: TGTGCCAGCAGCACACAGGCGGGGCGGAGCCTGACCTACGAGCAGTACTTC. Protein: CASSTQAGRSLTYEQYF.